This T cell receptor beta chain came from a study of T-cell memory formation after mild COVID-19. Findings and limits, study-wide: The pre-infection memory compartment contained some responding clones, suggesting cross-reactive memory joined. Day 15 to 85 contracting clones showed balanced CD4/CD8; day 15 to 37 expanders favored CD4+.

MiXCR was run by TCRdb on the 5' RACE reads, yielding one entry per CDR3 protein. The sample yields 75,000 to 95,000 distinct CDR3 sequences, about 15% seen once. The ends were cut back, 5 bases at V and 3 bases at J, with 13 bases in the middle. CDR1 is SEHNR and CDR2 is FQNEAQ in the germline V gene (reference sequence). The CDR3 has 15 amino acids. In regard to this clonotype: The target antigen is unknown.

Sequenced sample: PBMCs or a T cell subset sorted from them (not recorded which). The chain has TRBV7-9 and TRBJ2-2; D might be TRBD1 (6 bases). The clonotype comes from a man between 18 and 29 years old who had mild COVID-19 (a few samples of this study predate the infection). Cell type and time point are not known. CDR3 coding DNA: TGTGCCAGCAGCACACAGGGTACTCACACCGGGGAGCTGTTTTTT. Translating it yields CASSTQGTHTGELFF. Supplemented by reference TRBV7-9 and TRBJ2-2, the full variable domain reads DTGVSQNPRHKITKRGQNVTFRCDPISEHNRLYWYRQTLGQGPEFLTYFQNEAQLEKSRLLSDRFSAERPKGSFSTLEIQRTEQGDSAMYLCASSTQGTHTGELFFGEGSRLTVL.